What follows describes a single T cell receptor (beta chain). What it binds is unknown. The entry originates in a study of OX40 agonist ivuxolimab in advanced cancers. As for the study in general: Enrolled patients in dose escalation had cancers that were hepatocellular carcinoma, melanoma, renal cell or head and neck cancer.

Whole-study results and caveats: Expanded clones were, on average, more numerous among CD8+ T cells than CD4+. Both blood CD4+ and CD8+ T cells showed clonal growth by week 6 at 0.1 to 3.0 mg/kg. Antigen specificity remained undetermined for the expanded peripheral T cells.

CDR3 length equals 16 residues. Germline V gene sequence: CDR1 KGHSH, CDR2 LQKENI. V lost 6 bases, J lost 5 bases, and 9 bases stayed unmatched. Only in-frame clones appear in the TCRdb table, and some are missing; sequencing was by immunoSEQ multiplex PCR. Of 71,000 or so clones in the sample, around 80% were seen once. This chain links TRBV18 with TRBJ2-1; 11 bases are a match to TRBD1. The source material was CD4+ or CD8+ T cells sorted from blood, sampled in a trial of the OX40 agonist ivuxolimab. The sequence was obtained from an adult with an advanced solid tumor such as melanoma, head and neck, liver or kidney cancer. The CDR3 DNA reads as TGTGCCAGCTCGCCGAGAGGACAGGGGGCAGACAATGAGCAGTTCTTC. It specifies CASSPRGQGADNEQFF.